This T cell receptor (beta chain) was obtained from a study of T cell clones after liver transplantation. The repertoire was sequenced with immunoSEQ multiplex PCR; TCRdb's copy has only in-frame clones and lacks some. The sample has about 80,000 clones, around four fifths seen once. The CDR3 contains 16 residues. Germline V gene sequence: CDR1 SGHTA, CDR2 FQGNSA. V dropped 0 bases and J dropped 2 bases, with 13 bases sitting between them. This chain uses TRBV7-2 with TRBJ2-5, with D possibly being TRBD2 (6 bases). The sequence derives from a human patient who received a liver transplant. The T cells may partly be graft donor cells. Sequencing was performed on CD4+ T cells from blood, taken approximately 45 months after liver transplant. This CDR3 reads CASSLAISGGQETQYF. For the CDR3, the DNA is TGTGCCAGCAGCTTAGCGATTAGCGGAGGTCAAGAGACCCAGTACTTC.